The 32 T cell receptor beta chains below come from one sample, sequenced in a study of CD8+ T cells in alopecia areata. Treatment in this sample: oral pan-JAK inhibitor, 5-10 mg twice daily. Extracted from the samples, RNA was reverse transcribed into cDNA to serve as the sequencing template. Only in-frame clones appear in the TCRdb table, and some are missing; sequencing was by immunoSEQ multiplex PCR. The sample carries about 180,000 clones, roughly 53% recorded once. Sequencing used CD8+ T cells sorted from blood, obtained at week 24, from a patient treated with tofacitinib. These TCRs come from a human donor with alopecia areata.

This clone came up a few times. The chain couples TRBV4-3 to TRBJ2-4, with 8 nucleotides matching TRBD2. The ends lost 0 bases at V and 7 bases at J; junction bases unmatched: 5. Germline lookup yields CDR1 LGHNA and CDR2 YSLEER. The CDR3 totals 15 residues. The DNA of the CDR3 is TGCGCCAGCAGCCAAGAGTCGGCTAGCGGGAACATTCAGTACTTC. It codes for CASSQESASGNIQYF.

This clone was seen repeatedly, ten times or more. The rearrangement uses TRBV19 and TRBJ2-3, with D tentatively TRBD1 or TRBD2 (6 bases each). CDR1 LNHDA and CDR2 SQIVND come from the germline V gene (reference sequence). There are 13 residues in the CDR3. V gave up 10 bases and J gave up 1 base, with 12 bases separating them. CDR3 sequence (DNA): TGTGCCACCGAGGGGGGCGGCACAGATACGCAGTATTTT. This sequence encodes CATEGGGTDTQYF.

The chain carries TRBV30 and TRBJ2-1, with D uncertain. Between the trimmed V and J ends, which lost 3 bases and 0 bases, there was a span of 9 bases. Germline CDR1 and CDR2: GTSNPN and SVGIG (reference sequence). The CDR3 has 14 residues. Here the CDR3 reads CAWRDTSSYNEQFF. The CDR3 DNA reads TGTGCCTGGAGAGACACGAGCTCCTACAATGAGCAGTTCTTC.

The chain employs TRBV5-1 and TRBJ2-3, with a tentative D call TRBD2 (5 bases). This CDR3 region has 17 residues. The germline V gene encodes CDR1 SGHRS and CDR2 YFSETQ. V was cut by 0 bases and J by 4 bases, with 18 bases left in between. The CDR3 DNA reads as TGCGCCAGCAGCTTGGAGGGTGGCGGGCCCCCAGCAGATACGCAGTATTTT. Translated, it gives CASSLEGGGPPADTQYF.

This chain uses TRBV4-3 with TRBJ1-6; D gene unclear. V was cut by 1 base and J by 9 bases, with 7 bases left in between. The CDR3 length is 13 residues. Germline V gene lookup returns CDR1 LGHNA and CDR2 YSLEER. CDR3 protein: CASSQVRGSPLHF. The CDR3 nucleotides are TGCGCCAGCAGCCAAGTACGTGGTTCACCCCTCCACTTT.

DNA for the CDR3: TGTGCCAGCAGCACTCTTGGGGAGGGGAGTTTTGAAGCTTTCTTT. It translates to CASSTLGEGSFEAFF. The J gene is TRBJ1-1, the V gene TRBV27, with D possibly TRBD1 on 5 matching bases. With 6 bases removed from V and 7 bases from J, the gap between germline ends came to 21 bases. Germline values: CDR1 MNHEY, CDR2 SMNVEV (reference sequence). The length of the CDR3 is 15 residues.

The rearrangement uses TRBV5-6 and TRBJ2-5; TRBD1 matches at 10 bases. The CDR3 is 14 residues long. Trimming cost V 7 bases and J 5 bases; bases outside gene matches: 8. The germline gives CDR1 SGHDT, CDR2 YYEEEE. CDR3 region: CASLLDRGEETQYF. CDR3 DNA sequence: TGTGCCAGCCTGCTGGACAGGGGGGAGGAGACCCAGTACTTC. Full variable domain (rest looked up from reference TRBV5-6 and TRBJ2-5): DAGVTQSPTHLIKTRGQQVTLRCSPKSGHDTVSWYQQALGQGPQFIFQYYEEEERQRGNFPDRFSGHQFPNYSSELNVNALLLGDSALYLCASLLDRGEETQYFGPGTRLLVL.

The rearrangement joins TRBV6-5 to TRBJ2-5; TRBD2 matches at 9 bases. Germline values: CDR1 MNHEY, CDR2 SVGAGI. The CDR3 is 16 residues long. V lost 4 bases and J lost 5; bases outside the gene matches: 11. In DNA form, the CDR3 reads TGTGCCAGCAGTTTACGTCTAGCGGGGATTGGGGAGACCCAGTACTTC. Translated, it gives CASSLRLAGIGETQYF.

The sample holds a few counts of this clone. The chain uses TRBV12-5 and TRBJ2-2, with unresolved D. This CDR3 is 14 amino acids long. Trimming removed 2 bases from V and 7 bases from J, with 11 bases in between. Germline CDR1 is LGHNT and CDR2 is FRNRAP. The CDR3 spells CASGLPLLGGELFF. CDR3 bases: TGTGCTAGTGGTTTGCCCTTACTGGGCGGGGAGCTGTTTTTT.

The rearrangement links TRBV29-1 to TRBJ2-2, with no clear D. The V and J ends lost 5 bases and 5 bases respectively, with 9 bases between them. Germline V gene lookup returns CDR1 SQVTM and CDR2 ANQGSEA. The CDR3 covers 12 residues. Here the CDR3 DNA reads TGCAGCGTTTCCGGCAGAACCGGGGAGCTGTTTTTT. Protein sequence: CSVSGRTGELFF.

The chain couples TRBV11-2 to TRBJ2-7; D perhaps matches TRBD2 (5 bases). This CDR3 comprises 16 residues. With 5 bases removed from V and 0 bases from J, the gap between germline ends came to 17 bases. Germline V gene sequence: CDR1 SGHAT, CDR2 FQNNGV. The CDR3 DNA sequence: TGTGCCAGCAGCACCTCCACCGGACTGAGCTCCTACGAGCAGTACTTC. Protein: CASSTSTGLSSYEQYF.

This clone has only a few counts. DNA of the CDR3: TGTGCCAGCAGCCGGGAGAACACCGGGGAGCTGTTTTTT. This translates into CASSRENTGELFF. V is TRBV11-2 and J is TRBJ2-2, with D possibly being TRBD2 (5 bases). V lost 5 bases to trimming and J lost 1 base, with 5 bases between them. This CDR3 comprises 13 residues. The germline CDR1 and CDR2 sequences are SGHAT and FQNNGV.

The rearrangement uses TRBV5-6 and TRBJ1-1; TRBD1 might be the D (6 bases). V was cut by 5 bases and J by 0 bases, with 11 bases left in between. Germline V lookup: CDR1 SGHDT, CDR2 YYEEEE. The length of the CDR3 is 14 residues. The CDR3: CASREDSLNTEAFF. CDR3 coding DNA: TGTGCCAGCAGAGAGGACAGCCTGAACACTGAAGCTTTCTTT.

This clone was picked up many times. This chain joins TRBV30 and TRBJ2-7; maybe TRBD2 (5 bases). The V gene's germline CDR1 is GTSNPN and CDR2 SVGIG (reference sequence). V was trimmed by 3 bases and J by 2 bases, leaving 8 bases between them. The length of the CDR3 is 12 residues. The CDR3 sequence is CAWSGVTYEQYF. The CDR3 DNA sequence: TGTGCCTGGAGCGGGGTAACCTACGAGCAGTACTTC.

This chain connects TRBV7-9 to TRBJ1-1; 7 positions agree with TRBD1. V lost 0 bases and J lost 1; bases outside the gene matches: 2. The germline gives CDR1 SEHNR, CDR2 FQNEAQ (reference sequence). This CDR3 has 15 amino acids. The CDR3 sequence is CASSLATGSNTEAFF. The CDR3 DNA sequence: TGTGCCAGCAGCTTAGCGACAGGGTCGAACACTGAAGCTTTCTTT. The variable domain in full, with the rest retrieved from reference TRBV7-9 and TRBJ1-1, is DTGVSQNPRHKITKRGQNVTFRCDPISEHNRLYWYRQTLGQGPEFLTYFQNEAQLEKSRLLSDRFSAERPKGSFSTLEIQRTEQGDSAMYLCASSLATGSNTEAFFGQGTRLTVV.

This chain connects TRBV2 to TRBJ2-3; D not certain. This CDR3 contains 15 residues. Trimming took off 2 bases at V and 3 bases at J, with 12 bases between the two ends. Germline CDR1 is SNHLY and CDR2 is FYNNEI. The DNA for the CDR3 is TGTGCCAGCAGTGAACTTCGTGGCTGGACAGATACGCAGTATTTT. Protein product: CASSELRGWTDTQYF.

In DNA form, the CDR3 reads TGTGCCAGCAGTTTTTCGGTTTCTGGGGCCAACGTCCTGACTTTC. This gives the protein CASSFSVSGANVLTF. The chain joins TRBV27 to TRBJ2-6; D remains ambiguous. The CDR3 spans 15 residues. CDR1 is MNHEY, CDR2 SMNVEV, per germline (reference sequence). V was shortened by 3 bases and J by 1 base, with 7 bases between the two germline ends.

V is TRBV29-1 and J is TRBJ1-2, with D possibly being TRBD1 (5 bases). V lost 6 bases and J 7 bases, leaving 15 bases between the germline ends. This CDR3 contains 12 residues. The germline V gene has CDR1 SQVTM and CDR2 ANQGSEA. The CDR3 reads CSVAGTLSGYTF. In DNA form, the CDR3 reads TGCAGCGTAGCAGGGACCCTGTCTGGCTACACCTTC.

The chain links TRBV25-1 to TRBJ1-1; no clear D gene. This CDR3 region has 12 residues. Germline V CDR1 and CDR2: MGHDK, SYGVNS. Trimming shortened V by 4 bases and J by 1 base, and 4 bases separated the two germline ends. Written as DNA, the CDR3 is TGTGCCAGCAGTGCAGGGAACACTGAAGCTTTCTTT. Its protein product is CASSAGNTEAFF.

J is TRBJ1-1 and V is TRBV9; D is possibly TRBD1 (6 bases). This CDR3 is built from 17 residues. CDR1 is SGDLS, CDR2 YYNGEE, per germline. The V gene lost 4 bases and the J gene lost 2 bases, with 21 bases spanning the gap. The CDR3 loop reads CASSSSDGWTANTEAFF. The CDR3 DNA reads TGTGCCAGCAGCTCTTCAGACGGGTGGACAGCTAACACTGAAGCTTTCTTT.

The chain employs TRBV2 and TRBJ2-3; TRBD2 matches 8 bases. The V and J ends lost 6 bases and 6 bases, in that order; junction bases with no gene match: 11. The CDR3 contains 15 residues. The germline V gene encodes CDR1 SNHLY and CDR2 FYNNEI. The CDR3 bases are TGTGCCAGCAGACCTGGACTAGCATCCTATGATACGCAGTATTTT. This codes for CASRPGLASYDTQYF.

The CDR3 DNA follows: TGCAGCGTTCCCGAGGGACAGCTTAACTATGGCTACACCTTC. The encoded protein is CSVPEGQLNYGYTF. The chain has TRBV29-1 and TRBJ1-2; 7 nucleotides line up with TRBD1. Looked up from germline, CDR1 is SQVTM and CDR2 is ANQGSEA. Germline trimming cut 5 bases from V and 1 base from J; bases unmatched to any gene: 7. There are 14 residues in the CDR3.

This chain uses TRBV20-1 with TRBJ1-1, with 7 nucleotides matching TRBD1. The CDR3 has 10 amino acids. Germline V gives CDR1 DFQATT, CDR2 SNEGSKA (reference sequence). CDR3 residues: CSSGGTEAFF. CDR3 in DNA: TGCAGCTCAGGGGGCACTGAAGCTTTCTTT.

The J gene is TRBJ2-2, the V gene TRBV19; 9 bases map to TRBD1. The germline gives CDR1 LNHDA, CDR2 SQIVND (reference sequence). J gave up 9 bases and V 5 bases, and 10 bases lay outside the gene matches. This CDR3 contains 15 residues. CDR3: CASSVHRGQDRELFF. For the CDR3, the DNA is TGTGCCAGTAGTGTCCACAGGGGGCAGGATCGGGAGCTGTTTTTT.

There are a few counts of this clone. V and J are TRBV7-2 and TRBJ1-2, with a weak D call TRBD1 (5 bases). Trimming removed 1 base from V and 8 bases from J, with 14 bases in between. Germline values: CDR1 SGHTA, CDR2 FQGNSA. CDR3 size: 14 residues. The CDR3 sequence is CASSLGGSGSGYTF. CDR3 coding DNA: TGTGCCAGCAGCTTAGGGGGGTCAGGATCCGGCTACACCTTC. Looking up the rest from reference TRBV7-2 and TRBJ1-2 gives the full variable domain: GAGVSQSPSNKVTEKGKDVELRCDPISGHTALYWYRQSLGQGLEFLIYFQGNSAPDKSGLPSDRFSAERTGGSVSTLTIQRTQQEDSAVYLCASSLGGSGSGYTFGSGTRLTVV.

This chain uses TRBV7-9 with TRBJ2-3; D might be TRBD1 or TRBD2, each matching 5 bases. V gave up 8 bases and J gave up 1 base, with 10 bases separating them. The CDR3 has 13 residues. CDR1 is SEHNR and CDR2 is FQNEAQ in the germline V gene (reference sequence). In nucleotides, the CDR3 is TGTGCCAGCGAGGTGGGGGGCACAGATACGCAGTATTTT. This codes for CASEVGGTDTQYF. Together with reference TRBV7-9 and TRBJ2-3, the CDR3 gives the full variable domain: DTGVSQNPRHKITKRGQNVTFRCDPISEHNRLYWYRQTLGQGPEFLTYFQNEAQLEKSRLLSDRFSAERPKGSFSTLEIQRTEQGDSAMYLCASEVGGTDTQYFGPGTRLTVL.

V is TRBV4-3 and J is TRBJ1-2; 8 nucleotides line up with TRBD1. Germline-derived CDR1 and CDR2 are LGHNA and YSLEER. The CDR3 has 16 residues. The V segment lost 0 bases and the J segment 3 bases; nucleotides outside the gene matches: 6. CDR3 coding DNA: TGCGCCAGCAGCCAAGATCTGACAGGGGATTACTATGGCTACACCTTC. It specifies CASSQDLTGDYYGYTF.

This clone was seen a few times. The genes are TRBV10-2 and TRBJ1-1, with D hard to call. The CDR3 covers 14 residues. Trimming pared 0 bases from V and 2 bases from J, leaving 7 bases between. The V gene's germline CDR1 is WSHSY and CDR2 SAAADI. In DNA, the CDR3 is TGCGCCAGCAGTGAGTCATGGCAAAACACTGAAGCTTTCTTT. This codes for CASSESWQNTEAFF.

Worth noting for this clone: This sample also contains other DNA sequences that code for the same CDR3. The chain uses TRBV29-1 and TRBJ1-1; D possibly corresponds to TRBD1 (5 bases). CDR3 size: 11 residues. The V gene lost 7 bases and the J gene lost 1 base, with 7 bases spanning the gap. The germline V gene has CDR1 SQVTM and CDR2 ANQGSEA. Here the CDR3 DNA reads TGCAGCGGGGGCGGGAACACTGAAGCTTTCTTT. As protein: CSGGGNTEAFF.

The CDR3 here is CASSPNSADTQYF. CDR3 nucleotides: TGCGCCAGCAGTCCCAACTCCGCAGATACGCAGTATTTT. This chain links TRBV5-1 with TRBJ2-3; D is uncertain. Germline loops: CDR1 SGHRS, CDR2 YFSETQ. The CDR3 totals 13 residues. With 5 bases removed from V and 4 bases from J, the gap between germline ends came to 11 bases.

As for this clone: Other DNA sequences in this sample translate to the same CDR3. V usage is TRBV7-2 and J usage is TRBJ2-7; 10 nucleotides line up with TRBD1. The germline V gene encodes CDR1 SGHTA and CDR2 FQGNSA. V was clipped by 5 bases and J by 4 bases; unmatched bases: 2. The CDR3 loop spans 13 amino acids. The CDR3 bases are TGTGCCAGCAGCCCGGGACAGGGGTACGAGCAGTACTTC. This gives the protein CASSPGQGYEQYF.

The genes are TRBV10-1 and TRBJ1-1; unclear D gene. Germline loops: CDR1 WNHNN, CDR2 SYGVQD (reference sequence). The CDR3 spans 12 residues. V was pared by 3 bases and J by 3 bases, with 5 bases between. The CDR3 DNA reads TGCGCCAGCAGTGACAAGGACACTGAAGCTTTCTTT. This encodes CASSDKDTEAFF.